The 15 T cell receptor beta chains reported below all come from one sample, sequenced in a study of blood T cell repertoires in COVID-19. Sequencing used immunoSEQ multiplex PCR; TCRdb keeps in-frame clones, though not all of them. The sample yields 20,000 to 25,000 clones, 91% seen once. The sample was peripheral blood. All receptors come from a woman in her 70s with active COVID-19.

This clone was found once. The genes are TRBV7-9 and TRBJ1-5; a possible D gene is TRBD1 (6 bases). In germline, CDR1 is SEHNR, CDR2 FQNEAQ (reference sequence). This CDR3 is built from 15 residues. V gave up 2 bases and J gave up 4 bases, with 12 bases separating them. The CDR3 sequence is CASSLSAGANQPQHF. The CDR3 bases are TGTGCCAGCAGCTTAAGTGCAGGGGCAAATCAGCCCCAGCATTTT.

This clone was seen more than once but under ten times. The CDR3 DNA sequence: TGTGCCAGCAGTTTAGGCCGGGGGACAGGGAGCTCCTACGAGCAGTACTTC. As protein: CASSLGRGTGSSYEQYF. The genes are TRBV27 and TRBJ2-7; 9 nucleotides match TRBD1. The CDR3 is 17 residues long. Germline V lookup: CDR1 MNHEY, CDR2 SMNVEV (reference sequence). The V gene end was trimmed by 2 bases and the J gene end by 0 bases; junction bases not matched to a gene: 8.

The V call is TRBV28, the J call TRBJ1-1; D call uncertain. With 3 bases removed from V and 4 bases from J, the gap between germline ends came to 15 bases. The length of the CDR3 is 15 residues. Germline V gene lookup returns CDR1 MDHEN and CDR2 SYDVKM. The CDR3 bases are TGTGCCAGCAGTTTGGGTCAGAGGGTGAGCACTGAAGCTTTCTTT. Protein: CASSLGQRVSTEAFF.

Concerning this clone itself: Other DNA sequences from this sample encode an identical CDR3 as well. The chain joins TRBV18 to TRBJ2-3; D not resolved. The germline V gene has CDR1 KGHSH and CDR2 LQKENI. V shed 2 bases and J shed 3 bases, with 6 bases lying between them. The CDR3 sequence is 13 residues long. CDR3 coding DNA: TGTGCCAGCTCACCAGGGCAGACAGATACGCAGTATTTT. Protein product: CASSPGQTDTQYF.

V gene TRBV5-5 combines with J gene TRBJ2-7; TRBD1 agrees at 10 bases. CDR3 length equals 17 residues. CDR1 and CDR2 from the germline V gene are SGHKS and YYEKEE (reference sequence). V shed 2 bases, J shed 1 base, and the junction held 9 bases outside the gene matches. CDR3 sequence reads: CASSLGWGQGFSYEQYF. In nucleotides, the CDR3 is TGTGCCAGCAGCTTAGGCTGGGGACAGGGGTTTTCCTACGAGCAGTACTTC. The complete variable domain, with remaining parts taken from reference TRBV5-5 and TRBJ2-7, reads DAGVTQSPTHLIKTRGQQVTLRCSPISGHKSVSWYQQVLGQGPQFIFQYYEKEERGRGNFPDRFSARQFPNYSSELNVNALLLGDSALYLCASSLGWGQGFSYEQYFGPGTRLTVT.

The chain combines TRBV11-2 with TRBJ1-1; D gene uncertain. The germline V and J ends were trimmed by 1 base and 1 base, with 7 bases remaining between them. The germline gives CDR1 SGHAT, CDR2 FQNNGV. The CDR3 covers 14 residues. The CDR3: CASSLGTGNTEAFF. The CDR3 DNA reads TGTGCCAGCAGCTTAGGGACTGGGAACACTGAAGCTTTCTTT. The full variable domain, rest sourced from reference TRBV11-2 and TRBJ1-1, is EAGVAQSPRYKIIEKRQSVAFWCNPISGHATLYWYQQILGQGPKLLIQFQNNGVVDDSQLPKDRFSAERLKGVDSTLKIQPAKLEDSAVYLCASSLGTGNTEAFFGQGTRLTVV.

This sequence joins TRBV19 and TRBJ2-1; 7 bases fit TRBD2. This CDR3 is built from 17 residues. Germline CDR1 is LNHDA and CDR2 is SQIVND (reference sequence). V trimming: 3 bases; J trimming: 0 bases; junction bases outside the gene matches: 8. CDR3 region: CASSINHGGSSYNEQFF. As DNA, the CDR3 is TGTGCCAGTAGTATTAACCACGGCGGGAGCTCCTACAATGAGCAGTTCTTC.

This clone was counted once. The chain couples TRBV2 to TRBJ1-5; D is possibly TRBD1 (6 bases). Trimming stripped 7 bases from V and 4 bases from J, with 8 bases between. CDR1 is SNHLY, CDR2 FYNNEI, per germline. CDR3 length: 12 residues. CDR3 bases: TGTGCCAGCAAGGGGGGGAATCAGCCCCAGCATTTT. This gives the protein CASKGGNQPQHF.

The chain is built from TRBV3-1 (or the pseudogene TRBV3-2) and TRBJ1-5, with D unresolved. The CDR3 totals 15 residues. Germline V gene data show CDR1 as LGHDT and CDR2 as YNNKEL (reference sequence). Between the trimmed V and J ends, which lost 1 base and 2 bases, there was a span of 9 bases. CDR3 sequence: CASSQAQLGNQPQHF. The CDR3 nucleotides read TGTGCCAGCAGCCAAGCACAGTTAGGCAATCAGCCCCAGCATTTT.

The chain has TRBV6-4 and TRBJ2-1; no definite D call. CDR1 and CDR2 (germline): MRHNA, SNTAGT. Trimming pared 0 bases from V and 4 bases from J, leaving 7 bases between. This CDR3 comprises 14 residues. DNA for the CDR3: TGTGCCAGCAGTGACTCGATTCGGTACAATGAGCAGTTCTTC. Translated: CASSDSIRYNEQFF.

The chain is built from TRBV6-6 and TRBJ2-1, with 9 bases lining up with TRBD2. Germline trimming cut 2 bases from V and 7 bases from J; bases unmatched to any gene: 6. The CDR3 loop spans 15 amino acids. Germline CDR1 and CDR2: MNHNY and SVGAGI (reference sequence). The CDR3 here is CASSYRSGSGNEQFF. CDR3 sequence (DNA): TGTGCCAGCAGTTACCGTAGCGGGAGCGGAAATGAGCAGTTCTTC.

The chain has TRBV28 and TRBJ1-1; 9 nucleotides agree with TRBD1. V dropped 6 bases and J dropped 5; count of bases not matched to a gene: 7. The CDR3 spans 14 residues. Germline values: CDR1 MDHEN, CDR2 SYDVKM. This CDR3 is CASRAGTGRTEAFF. The CDR3 DNA reads TGTGCCAGCAGGGCCGGGACAGGGAGGACTGAAGCTTTCTTT.

The chain links TRBV9 to TRBJ2-7, with TRBD1 identical over 9 bases. CDR1 is SGDLS and CDR2 is YYNGEE in the germline V gene. The V gene end was trimmed by 3 bases and the J gene end by 5 bases; junction bases not matched to a gene: 9. This CDR3 contains 15 residues. In nucleotides, the CDR3 is TGTGCCAGCAGCGCCGCGGGACAGGGCGTCCACGAGCAGTACTTC. Translated: CASSAAGQGVHEQYF.

This clone has more than one count but fewer than ten. This sequence joins TRBV2 and TRBJ1-1; D not certain. This CDR3 is 11 amino acids long. The V gene's germline CDR1 is SNHLY and CDR2 FYNNEI. The V end lost 2 bases, the J end lost 6 bases, and 4 bases lay between the germline ends. The CDR3 sequence is CASSEYSEAFF. The CDR3 DNA reads as TGTGCCAGCAGTGAATATTCTGAAGCTTTCTTT. The entire variable domain, with the rest obtained from reference TRBV2 and TRBJ1-1, is as follows: EPEVTQTPSHQVTQMGQEVILRCVPISNHLYFYWYRQILGQKVEFLVSFYNNEISEKSEIFDDQFSVERPDGSNFTLKIRSTKLEDSAMYFCASSEYSEAFFGQGTRLTVV.

The J gene is TRBJ1-5, the V gene TRBV18; D might be TRBD1 (5 bases). The CDR3 totals 14 residues. Trimming removed 4 bases from V and 6 bases from J, with 13 bases in between. Germline CDR1 KGHSH, CDR2 LQKENI. The CDR3 DNA follows: TGTGCCAGCTCACTCGGGGGAATAGGTCAGCCCCAGCATTTT. This gives the protein CASSLGGIGQPQHF.